The 28 T cell receptor beta chains presented below share a single source sample, sequenced in a study of T-cell memory formation after mild COVID-19 (dated by TCRdb to 2020 to 2023). The receptor library was made with 5' RACE. This sample was sequenced with an Illumina NovaSeq 6000. The public reads were run again by TCRdb, first through fastp at Q25 and then through MiXCR, and only productive beta chains were kept. Each record represents a unique CDR3 protein, reported with the most common genes and DNA among its rows. Counted in this sample were roughly 400,000 distinct CDR3 sequences; about 24% of them appeared once. Roughly 9.7% of the sample belongs to the ten largest clones. The sequencing sample was made of PBMCs or a T cell subset sorted from them (not recorded which). These receptors originate from an adult woman who had mild COVID-19 (a few samples of this study predate the infection). The sample titles of this study are shuffled in the database, so cell type and time point are left out; the donor was told from shared clones.

This clonotype has just a few counts. This chain uses TRBV7-3 with TRBJ2-3; 9 bases align to TRBD1. Trimming removed 4 bases from V and 4 bases from J; junction bases left unmatched: 6. The CDR3 has 15 residues. CDR1 SGHTA and CDR2 FQGTGA come from the germline V gene. The CDR3 nucleotides are TGTGCCAGCAGCTCACAGGGGGCAGGCGCAGATACGCAGTATTTT. Its translation is CASSSQGAGADTQYF.

The chain couples TRBV6-1 to TRBJ1-6; D remains unclear. CDR3 size: 15 residues. V lost 1 base, J lost 7 bases, and 11 bases lay in between. Germline V gives CDR1 MNHNS, CDR2 SASEGT. CDR3 coding DNA: TGTGCCAGCAGTGAAGAGGGTTCCCTCAATTCACCCCTCCACTTT. This translates into CASSEEGSLNSPLHF.

CDR3 protein: CASSVTENTEAFF. The CDR3, as DNA: TGTGCCAGCAGCGTGACCGAGAACACTGAAGCTTTCTTT. The chain uses TRBV3-1 and TRBJ1-1; D is unresolved. Trimming shortened V by 5 bases and J by 1 base, and 8 bases separated the two germline ends. There are 13 residues in the CDR3. Germline V gives CDR1 LGHDT, CDR2 YNNKEL (reference sequence).

This clonotype was observed a handful of times. V gene TRBV15 combines with J gene TRBJ2-7, with D possibly being TRBD2 (5 bases). This CDR3 contains 14 residues. In germline, CDR1 is LNHNV, CDR2 YYDKDF (reference sequence). V gave up 0 bases and J gave up 5 bases, with 11 bases separating them. CDR3 amino acids: CATSREGGWNEQYF. The CDR3 nucleotides read TGTGCCACCAGCAGAGAGGGCGGGTGGAACGAGCAGTACTTC. The full variable domain, its missing parts supplied by reference TRBV15 and TRBJ2-7, is DAMVIQNPRYQVTQFGKPVTLSCSQTLNHNVMYWYQQKSSQAPKLLFHYYDKDFNNEADTPDNFQSRRPNTSFCFLDIRSPGLGDTAMYLCATSREGGWNEQYFGPGTRLTVT.

The CDR3 reads CASSSKGAETQYF. The DNA for the CDR3 is TGTGCCAGCAGTTCGAAGGGTGCGGAGACCCAGTACTTC. The V call is TRBV27, the J call TRBJ2-5; no definite D call. CDR3 length: 13 residues. The germline V gene has CDR1 MNHEY and CDR2 SMNVEV (reference sequence). The V end lost 4 bases, the J end lost 5 bases, and 11 bases lay between the germline ends.

This clonotype has just one count. J is TRBJ2-7 and V is TRBV12-3 or TRBV12-4, with unresolved D. The CDR3 runs 13 residues. V dropped 0 bases and J dropped 6 bases, with 9 bases sitting between them. CDR3 protein: CASSLANVFEQYF. Here the CDR3 DNA reads TGTGCCAGCAGTTTAGCCAATGTTTTCGAGCAGTACTTC.

This chain uses TRBV11-3 with TRBJ1-1; no firm D call. In germline, CDR1 is SGHNT, CDR2 YENEEA. The V and J ends lost 0 bases and 6 bases respectively, with 17 bases between them. The CDR3 totals 16 residues. Here the CDR3 DNA reads TGTGCCAGCAGCTTAGACCTCTTGGCGAATTCAGCTGAAGCTTTCTTT. It yields the protein CASSLDLLANSAEAFF.

The chain couples TRBV29-1 to TRBJ2-5; 8 bases are shared with TRBD1. Germline CDR1 SQVTM, CDR2 ANQGSEA. This CDR3 comprises 13 residues. The trim removed 7 bases at V and 5 bases at J, leaving 9 bases unmatched. This CDR3 reads CSAGQGTGETQYF. In DNA form, the CDR3 reads TGCAGCGCAGGACAGGGCACGGGGGAGACCCAGTACTTC.

V gene TRBV5-1 combines with J gene TRBJ2-5; 12 nucleotides line up with TRBD1. V trimming: 4 bases; J trimming: 5 bases; junction bases outside the gene matches: 6. Germline assignment: CDR1 SGHRS and CDR2 YFSETQ. The CDR3 has 15 residues. The CDR3 here is CASSTGDRGPETQYF. The CDR3 DNA sequence: TGCGCCAGCAGCACCGGGGACAGGGGGCCGGAGACCCAGTACTTC.

This chain joins TRBV18 and TRBJ1-1; TRBD1 is a possible D gene (5 bases). Germline V CDR1 and CDR2: KGHSH, LQKENI. V lost 5 bases to trimming and J lost 5 bases, with 15 bases between them. CDR3 length: 14 residues. The CDR3 reads CASSRGQSSTEAFF. CDR3 bases: TGTGCCAGCTCAAGGGGTCAAAGTTCAACTGAAGCTTTCTTT. Full variable domain (rest looked up from reference TRBV18 and TRBJ1-1): NAGVMQNPRHLVRRRGQEARLRCSPMKGHSHVYWYRQLPEEGLKFMVYLQKENIIDESGMPKERFSAEFPKEGPSILRIQQVVRGDSAAYFCASSRGQSSTEAFFGQGTRLTVV.

The V and J genes are TRBV12-3 or TRBV12-4 and TRBJ1-1, with a weak D call TRBD1 (5 bases). The CDR3 loop spans 15 amino acids. V dropped 4 bases and J dropped 1 base, with 13 bases sitting between them. The CDR3 DNA follows: TGTGCCAGCAGTTGGGGGGGACCCCCGAACACTGAAGCTTTCTTT. Translation: CASSWGGPPNTEAFF.

This clonotype was counted a few times. The chain couples TRBV10-2 to TRBJ2-1, with TRBD2 matching over 12 bases. The CDR3 length is 19 residues. The ends lost 10 bases at V and 7 bases at J; junction bases unmatched: 23. In germline, CDR1 is WSHSY, CDR2 SAAADI. The CDR3 DNA follows: TGCGCCACAGAACCGTGGGCTAGCGGGGGGGCCTCGTCTTCTAATGAGCAGTTCTTC. Its translation: CATEPWASGGASSSNEQFF.

The CDR3, as DNA: TGTGCCAGCAGCTCTGAGACAGGCGCCTACGAGCAGTACTTC. It specifies CASSSETGAYEQYF. The V and J genes are TRBV7-9 and TRBJ2-7, with D possibly matching TRBD1 (6 bases). Germline CDR1 reads SEHNR; CDR2 reads FQNEAQ (reference sequence). The CDR3 has 14 residues. The germline V and J ends were trimmed by 4 bases and 2 bases, with 12 bases remaining between them.

The chain carries TRBV19 and TRBJ2-5; D ambiguous. CDR3 length: 12 residues. The V gene's germline CDR1 is LNHDA and CDR2 SQIVND (reference sequence). Trimming took off 5 bases at V and 2 bases at J, with 6 bases between the two ends. The CDR3 loop reads CASSFRQETQYF. The DNA of the CDR3 is TGTGCCAGTAGTTTTAGACAAGAGACCCAGTACTTC.

The V gene is TRBV9, the J gene TRBJ2-2; 9 bases align to TRBD2. V dropped 1 base and J dropped 3; count of bases not matched to a gene: 10. This CDR3 has 18 amino acids. The V gene's germline CDR1 is SGDLS and CDR2 YYNGEE. The CDR3 region is CASSVPGGGRADTGELFF. CDR3 DNA sequence: TGTGCCAGCAGCGTACCCGGGGGCGGGAGGGCCGACACCGGGGAGCTGTTTTTT.

This clonotype was counted between two and nine times. The J gene is TRBJ1-2, the V gene TRBV30, with unresolved D. Germline assignment: CDR1 GTSNPN and CDR2 SVGIG (reference sequence). The V end lost 0 bases, the J end lost 4 bases, and 9 bases lay between the germline ends. This CDR3 contains 13 residues. CDR3 in DNA: TGTGCCTGGAGTGTACTTGGGTTCTATGGCTACACCTTC. Translation: CAWSVLGFYGYTF.

The genes are TRBV20-1 and TRBJ2-4, with 9 bases lining up with TRBD1. With 6 bases clipped from V and 5 bases from J, the junction kept 11 bases outside the gene matches. CDR1 is DFQATT, CDR2 SNEGSKA, per germline (reference sequence). The CDR3 runs 15 residues. The chain's CDR3 is CSAPDTGGVENIQYF. DNA of the CDR3: TGCAGTGCCCCGGATACAGGGGGCGTGGAAAACATTCAGTACTTC.

A few counts support this clonotype. The rearrangement links TRBV12-3 or TRBV12-4 to TRBJ2-5; 8 bases agree with TRBD2. J was trimmed by 5 bases and V by 8 bases; bases with no gene match: 1. The length of the CDR3 is 11 residues. CDR3 protein: CASCGGETQYF. DNA for the CDR3: TGTGCCAGCTGCGGGGGGGAGACCCAGTACTTC.

The chain carries TRBV2 and TRBJ2-1; TRBD2 aligns across 13 bases. The junction had 2 bases not matched to a gene; V was cut back by 5 bases and J by 1 base. Germline V lookup: CDR1 SNHLY, CDR2 FYNNEI. This CDR3 has 16 amino acids. CDR3 residues: CASSRLAGGSYNEQFF. CDR3 in DNA: TGTGCCAGCAGTAGACTAGCGGGAGGATCCTACAATGAGCAGTTCTTC.

This clonotype was observed a handful of times. The chain combines TRBV5-1 with TRBJ2-5, with TRBD2 identical over 14 bases. J lost 5 bases, V lost 4 bases, and 7 bases had no gene match. Per the germline V gene, CDR1 is SGHRS and CDR2 is YFSETQ. The CDR3 extends over 16 amino acids. The CDR3 coding sequence is TGCGCCAGCAGCGAGGGACTAGCGGGAGCTGGTGAGACCCAGTACTTC. It is translated as CASSEGLAGAGETQYF.

This chain uses TRBV5-1 with TRBJ2-5; no reliable D call. Germline V CDR1 and CDR2: SGHRS, YFSETQ. There are 12 residues in the CDR3. V dropped 7 bases and J dropped 4 bases, with 11 bases sitting between them. CDR3 protein: CASRRSGETQYF. CDR3 nucleotides: TGCGCCAGCCGGCGGTCGGGAGAGACCCAGTACTTC.

The chain joins TRBV7-6 to TRBJ2-5; D is unclear. The CDR3 loop spans 12 amino acids. Germline V gene sequence: CDR1 SGHVS, CDR2 FNYEAQ. Trimming removed 4 bases from V and 5 bases from J, with 8 bases in between. CDR3 in amino acids: CASSSPSETQYF. CDR3 coding DNA: TGTGCCAGCAGCTCCCCATCGGAGACCCAGTACTTC.

The table lists this clonotype with a few counts. This chain links TRBV12-3 or TRBV12-4 with TRBJ1-5; TRBD1 matches 9 bases. The CDR3 contains 15 residues. V was clipped by 6 bases and J by 1 base; unmatched bases: 4. The CDR3 sequence is CASRGTGKSNQPQHF. CDR3 nucleotide sequence: TGTGCCAGCAGGGGGACAGGGAAGAGCAATCAGCCCCAGCATTTT.

This clonotype was counted a few times. The chain joins TRBV29-1 to TRBJ2-2, with D uncertain. The CDR3 is 12 amino acids. In germline, CDR1 is SQVTM, CDR2 ANQGSEA. Trimming stripped 6 bases from V and 3 bases from J, with 8 bases between. The chain's CDR3 is CSVSAHTGELFF. Here the CDR3 DNA reads TGCAGCGTATCAGCCCACACCGGGGAGCTGTTTTTT.

This clonotype was detected many times. This chain links TRBV7-9 with TRBJ1-5; TRBD1 is a possible D gene (5 bases). V lost 0 bases and J 6 bases, leaving 12 bases between the germline ends. The CDR3 is 15 amino acids. CDR1 and CDR2 (germline): SEHNR, FQNEAQ (reference sequence). The CDR3 spells CASSLASGAGQPQHF. The CDR3 DNA is TGTGCCAGCAGCTTAGCGTCTGGGGCCGGTCAGCCCCAGCATTTT.

This chain uses TRBV20-1 with TRBJ2-7; no definite D call. Germline CDR1 reads DFQATT; CDR2 reads SNEGSKA (reference sequence). Trimming took off 2 bases at V and 6 bases at J, with 20 bases between the two ends. This CDR3 is built from 15 residues. Written as DNA, the CDR3 is TGCAGTGCTAGACCACTCGGCGGATCAGCCTCCGAGCAGTACTTC. It specifies CSARPLGGSASEQYF.

The chain employs TRBV5-1 and TRBJ2-7; D is unclear. Germline CDR1 and CDR2: SGHRS and YFSETQ. The germline V and J ends were trimmed by 6 bases and 6 bases, with 19 bases remaining between them. CDR3 length: 14 amino acids. CDR3 loop: CASTATPEPGEQYF. The CDR3 DNA reads as TGCGCCAGCACTGCAACACCGGAACCGGGCGAGCAGTACTTC.

This rearrangement joins TRBV12-3 or TRBV12-4 to TRBJ1-5; D is unclear. V was trimmed by 4 bases and J by 4 bases, leaving 14 bases between them. This CDR3 is 15 amino acids long. CDR3 sequence reads: CASSSFYYTNQPQHF. The CDR3 bases are TGTGCCAGCAGTTCATTTTACTACACGAATCAGCCCCAGCATTTT.